The rows below give T cell receptor beta chains drawn from one sample of a study of T cell responses to AZD1222 COVID-19 vaccine. Assay used: immunoSEQ multiplex PCR; TCRdb lists only in-frame clones, some missing. The data hold around 130,000 clones, with 80% to 90% observed a single time. Sequenced here: peripheral blood, sampled on day 0 of AZD1222 vaccination. The receptor set was obtained from an adult in good health. Both conserved end residues are trimmed from each CDR3. Fields, in order: CDR3 protein, D gene, V gene. The D gene is left open where the match is weak.

cdr3_aa: ASSLAGDLEAF
d_call: -
v_call: TRBV5-1

cdr3_aa: ASSYSTGPSKDTEAF
d_call: TRBD1
v_call: TRBV6-2/TRBV6-3

cdr3_aa: ASSDRRGYT
d_call: -
v_call: TRBV9

cdr3_aa: ASSVGSGAMTQY
d_call: -
v_call: TRBV9

cdr3_aa: ASSLIHPRGGSTDTQY
d_call: -
v_call: TRBV5-1

cdr3_aa: ASSLNRVAGELF
d_call: -
v_call: TRBV7-2

cdr3_aa: ASSPDRGANTEAF
d_call: TRBD1
v_call: TRBV5-1

cdr3_aa: ASYRGRGEKLF
d_call: TRBD1
v_call: TRBV28

cdr3_aa: ASSDPPTGGAVVDIEAF
d_call: -
v_call: TRBV6-4

cdr3_aa: ASSALNTGELF
d_call: -
v_call: TRBV4-3

cdr3_aa: ASRMGRSFATNEKLF
d_call: -
v_call: TRBV19

cdr3_aa: ASSYSGPQPQH
d_call: -
v_call: TRBV7-9

cdr3_aa: ASSFGQGEQY
d_call: -
v_call: TRBV12-3/TRBV12-4

cdr3_aa: ASRLSRNYGYT
d_call: -
v_call: TRBV5-1

cdr3_aa: ASKRDTQETQY
d_call: -
v_call: TRBV10-1

cdr3_aa: SARGATQNYGYT
d_call: -
v_call: TRBV29-1

cdr3_aa: ASSQDSDRRANYGYT
d_call: -
v_call: TRBV4-2

cdr3_aa: ASSPGGANTEAF
d_call: -
v_call: TRBV5-4

cdr3_aa: ASSQELESWDTQY
d_call: -
v_call: TRBV3-1/TRBV3-2

cdr3_aa: SASGGQPQH
d_call: TRBD1
v_call: TRBV20-1

cdr3_aa: ASRDRGYGYT
d_call: TRBD1
v_call: TRBV28

cdr3_aa: ATRSGGGTEAF
d_call: TRBD1
v_call: TRBV10-3

cdr3_aa: ASSPGTSADTQY
d_call: TRBD2
v_call: TRBV13

cdr3_aa: ASSLIRETQY
d_call: -
v_call: TRBV12-3/TRBV12-4

cdr3_aa: ASSLEGGAGQPQH
d_call: -
v_call: TRBV11-1

cdr3_aa: ASSLSTANTGELF
d_call: -
v_call: TRBV2